Listed here are 5 T cell receptor beta chains from one sample, sequenced in a study of cytomegalovirus exposure and HLA in healthy donors. The table came from immunoSEQ multiplex PCR; TCRdb's copy has only in-frame clones and leaves some out. The repertoire holds 150,000 to 180,000 clones, with 86% as singletons. The sample comprised PBMCs. The origin of the receptors is a human donor in good health.

J is TRBJ1-2 and V is TRBV7-2, with 8 bases aligning to TRBD1. Looked up from germline, CDR1 is SGHTA and CDR2 is FQGNSA. This CDR3 spans 16 amino acids. V shed 5 bases and J 2 bases; nucleotides not matched to a gene: 10. The CDR3 loop reads CASSPSGTGVNYGYTF. DNA of the CDR3: TGTGCCAGCAGCCCATCCGGGACAGGAGTAAACTATGGCTACACCTTC.

The V call is TRBV6-1, the J call TRBJ1-1, with 9 nucleotides matching TRBD1. V trimming: 8 bases; J trimming: 6 bases; junction bases outside the gene matches: 10. Germline V gene data show CDR1 as MNHNS and CDR2 as SASEGT. The CDR3 runs to 14 residues. The chain's CDR3 is CASWRTGASPEAFF. The DNA for the CDR3 is TGTGCCAGCTGGAGGACAGGGGCGTCCCCTGAAGCTTTCTTT.

The genes are TRBV13 and TRBJ2-7, with D perhaps TRBD1 (6 bases). CDR1 PRHDT and CDR2 FYEKMQ come from the germline V gene (reference sequence). CDR3 length: 14 amino acids. V was cut by 0 bases and J by 5 bases, with 11 bases left in between. DNA of the CDR3: TGTGCCAGCAGCTTAGGAGCAGGGGCCAACGAGCAGTACTTC. Translation gives CASSLGAGANEQYF.

The V call is TRBV28, the J call TRBJ1-4; D may be TRBD1 (5 bases). The ends were cut back, 4 bases at V and 5 bases at J, with 14 bases in the middle. This CDR3 is built from 15 residues. Germline V lookup: CDR1 MDHEN, CDR2 SYDVKM. This CDR3 is CASSSETRGNEKLFF. CDR3 sequence (DNA): TGTGCCAGCAGTTCGGAGACAAGGGGAAATGAAAAACTGTTTTTT. The full variable domain, completed using reference TRBV28 and TRBJ1-4, is DVKVTQSSRYLVKRTGEKVFLECVQDMDHENMFWYRQDPGLGLRLIYFSYDVKMKEKGDIPEGYSVSREKKERFSLILESASTNQTSMYLCASSSETRGNEKLFFGSGTQLSVL.

This clone was observed a few times. The rearrangement uses TRBV6-1 and TRBJ2-7, with TRBD2 as a possible D gene (6 bases). Germline loops: CDR1 MNHNS, CDR2 SASEGT. V was shortened by 0 bases and J by 4 bases, with 19 bases between the two germline ends. CDR3 length equals 17 residues. The CDR3 loop reads CASSEAVSGLARYEQYF. In DNA form, the CDR3 reads TGTGCCAGCAGTGAAGCCGTCTCGGGACTCGCTAGATACGAGCAGTACTTC.